The 18 T cell receptor beta chains presented below share a single source sample, sequenced in a study of T-cell reconstitution after alpha-beta-depleted transplantation in children (dated by TCRdb to about 2016). Their specific antigens are unknown. What the research found in general, with its limitations: The apparently early alphabetaT-cell count recovery about two months after transplant was reportedly dependent on only several hundred rapidly expanded clones derived from non-depleted graft cells.

Preparation of the library involved PCR. Instrument on record: Illumina HiSeq 2500. To normalize quantification of the TCRbeta repertoire, the TCR libraries were built with molecular barcoding that relied on unique molecular identifiers. The public reads were quality trimmed at Q25 with fastp and then assembled into clones with MiXCR by TCRdb, keeping productive beta chains. Merged by CDR3 protein, the rows form single entries marked with the most common genes and DNA. This sample has around 30,000 distinct CDR3 sequences in its table, and about 6% of those were observed once. The top ten clonotypes cover 20% to 30% of the sample. The time point label of this sample denotes: day 60 (about 2 months) after transplantation. The treatment or condition label, read with the paper, signifies: allogeneic hematopoietic cell transplantation with graft depleted of TCRalphabeta T cells and CD19 B cells. Sequencing was performed on peripheral blood, taken 60 days after TCRalphabeta/CD19-depleted stem cell transplant. The source is a child under two years old who had a stem cell transplant for acute myeloid leukemia, so the T cells may come from the graft donor.

This clonotype was seen ten or more times. V usage is TRBV4-2 and J usage is TRBJ2-7, with 13 bases lining up with TRBD2. J gave up 2 bases and V 1 base, and 2 bases lay outside the gene matches. Germline V gene lookup returns CDR1 LGHNA and CDR2 YNFKEQ. This CDR3 is 16 amino acids long. Written as DNA, the CDR3 is TGTGCCAGCAGCCAAGGTGGACTAGCGGGAGCCTACGAGCAGTACTTC. This sequence encodes CASSQGGLAGAYEQYF.

The chain couples TRBV18 to TRBJ1-6; TRBD1 matches at 10 bases. The germline V gene has CDR1 KGHSH and CDR2 LQKENI. The CDR3 contains 16 residues. V lost 4 bases and J lost 6; bases outside the gene matches: 6. This CDR3 reads CASSLRDRGRNSPLHF. As DNA, the CDR3 is TGTGCCAGCTCACTTCGCGACAGGGGGCGTAATTCACCCCTCCACTTT.

The chain employs TRBV9 and TRBJ2-1, with 10 nucleotides matching TRBD1. J gave up 8 bases and V 3 bases, and 5 bases lay outside the gene matches. Germline V CDR1 and CDR2: SGDLS, YYNGEE. The CDR3 has 14 residues. CDR3 region: CASSAATGGYEQFF. As DNA, the CDR3 is TGTGCCAGCAGCGCAGCGACAGGGGGCTATGAGCAGTTCTTC.

This clonotype was counted many times. This chain uses TRBV18 with TRBJ2-3; D gene unclear. Germline assignment: CDR1 KGHSH and CDR2 LQKENI. The CDR3 sequence is 15 residues long. Trimming stripped 4 bases from V and 0 bases from J, with 11 bases between. The CDR3 spells CASSRTLKSTDTQYF. DNA for the CDR3: TGTGCCAGCTCACGAACCCTCAAGAGCACAGATACGCAGTATTTT.

This clonotype was detected ten times or more. J is TRBJ2-7 and V is TRBV10-3, with D possibly being TRBD1 (5 bases). This CDR3 contains 14 residues. The V gene's germline CDR1 is ENHRY and CDR2 SYGVKD. Trimming pared 0 bases from V and 5 bases from J, leaving 11 bases between. CDR3 DNA sequence: TGTGCCATCAGTGAGTCGCAGGGCGTACACGAGCAGTACTTC. Translated: CAISESQGVHEQYF.

This CDR3 is CASSQKIGLGKREKLFF. Here the CDR3 DNA reads TGCGCCAGCAGCCAAAAAATCGGACTCGGGAAGCGTGAAAAACTGTTTTTT. V and J are TRBV4-3 and TRBJ1-4; D is unclear. Between the trimmed V and J ends, which lost 2 bases and 7 bases, there was a span of 20 bases. The germline gives CDR1 LGHNA, CDR2 YSLEER. The CDR3 extends over 17 amino acids.

This clonotype has at least ten counts. V is TRBV9 and J is TRBJ2-3, with 9 positions matching TRBD2. Germline V CDR1 and CDR2: SGDLS, YYNGEE. Trimming removed 5 bases from V and 3 bases from J; junction bases left unmatched: 10. The CDR3 covers 16 residues. CDR3: CASSHARAGGTDTQYF. The CDR3 coding sequence is TGTGCCAGCAGTCATGCACGAGCGGGAGGTACAGATACGCAGTATTTT.

This clonotype has at least ten counts. CDR3 nucleotides: TGTGCCAGCTCATTTTCCGGGACAGGGGGCTACGAGCAGTACTTC. It yields the protein CASSFSGTGGYEQYF. The chain couples TRBV18 to TRBJ2-7, with 11 bases that match TRBD1. CDR3 length: 15 residues. V was pared by 5 bases and J by 3 bases, with 6 bases of the junction left unmatched. The germline V gene has CDR1 KGHSH and CDR2 LQKENI.

Concerning this clonotype itself: An end of the junction differs from the germline gene, which may be a read error. This chain joins TRBV7-9 and TRBJ2-5; D is perhaps TRBD1 (6 bases). The germline V gene encodes CDR1 SEHNR and CDR2 FQNEAQ (reference sequence). The CDR3 extends over 14 amino acids. The CDR3 is CASCFLGQKETQYF. CDR3 sequence (DNA): TGTGCCAGCTGCTTCCTCGGACAGAAAGAGACCCAGTACTTC.

This clonotype was detected many times. This chain uses TRBV28 with TRBJ2-2; D gene unclear. The ends were cut back, 6 bases at V and 6 bases at J, with 5 bases in the middle. Germline CDR1 is MDHEN and CDR2 is SYDVKM. The CDR3 runs 11 residues. The CDR3 nucleotides are TGTGCCAGCAGGGGCCCCGGGGAGCTGTTTTTT. Its translation is CASRGPGELFF.

Of note for this clonotype: This sequence may be a read error, since a much larger clone differs from it by one base. This chain links TRBV27 with TRBJ2-5, with TRBD1 matching over 8 bases. The CDR3 loop spans 14 amino acids. Per germline, CDR1 MNHEY and CDR2 SMNVEV (reference sequence). The CDR3: CASSPRGRGETQHF. DNA for the CDR3: TGTGCCAGCAGTCCCAGGGGGCGAGGAGAGACCCAGCACTTC.

In this sample, this clonotype turned up many times. The genes are TRBV2 and TRBJ1-2, with 8 bases that match TRBD1. The CDR3 length is 15 residues. The germline V gene encodes CDR1 SNHLY and CDR2 FYNNEI. With 6 bases clipped from V and 4 bases from J, the junction kept 10 bases outside the gene matches. The CDR3 bases are TGTGCCAGCAGCTCCGGACAGGGTCGGGGCTATGGCTACACCTTC. This translates into CASSSGQGRGYGYTF.

In this sample, this clonotype turned up many times. The rearrangement uses TRBV9 and TRBJ1-1, with D possibly TRBD1 on 5 matching bases. The germline V and J ends were trimmed by 4 bases and 0 bases, with 19 bases remaining between them. This CDR3 comprises 17 residues. The V gene's germline CDR1 is SGDLS and CDR2 YYNGEE. The CDR3 here is CASSSRASLGVNTEAFF. The CDR3 DNA sequence: TGTGCCAGCAGCTCGAGGGCCAGCCTAGGGGTGAACACTGAAGCTTTCTTT.

This clonotype was picked up many times. This chain links TRBV15 with TRBJ2-5; 9 positions agree with TRBD2. The V and J ends lost 5 bases and 1 base, in that order; junction bases with no gene match: 8. The length of the CDR3 is 16 residues. CDR1 LNHNV and CDR2 YYDKDF come from the germline V gene (reference sequence). DNA of the CDR3: TGTGCCACCAGCTGGGGTAGCGGGAGTACCCAAGAGACCCAGTACTTC. It codes for CATSWGSGSTQETQYF.

In this sample, this clonotype turned up many times. The rearrangement joins TRBV13 to TRBJ2-6; D is undetermined. This CDR3 has 17 amino acids. V shed 0 bases and J shed 0 bases, with 9 bases lying between them. Germline-derived CDR1 and CDR2 are PRHDT and FYEKMQ (reference sequence). CDR3 in amino acids: CASSLGRHYSGANVLTF. The CDR3 nucleotides read TGTGCCAGCAGCTTAGGCAGGCACTACTCTGGGGCCAACGTCCTGACTTTC. Filled out from reference TRBV13 and TRBJ2-6, the complete variable domain reads AAGVIQSPRHLIKEKRETATLKCYPIPRHDTVYWYQQGPGQDPQFLISFYEKMQSDKGSIPDRFSAQQFSDYHSELNMSSLELGDSALYFCASSLGRHYSGANVLTFGAGSRLTVL.

This clonotype was seen repeatedly, ten times or more. This chain connects TRBV6-1 to TRBJ2-1; D possibly uses TRBD1 or TRBD2 (5 bases each). Trimming removed 6 bases from V and 2 bases from J, with 14 bases in between. The germline V gene encodes CDR1 MNHNS and CDR2 SASEGT. The CDR3 runs to 15 residues. CDR3 in DNA: TGTGCCAGCAGCCTTGGGACGGGCCCCTACAATGAGCAGTTCTTC. Protein sequence: CASSLGTGPYNEQFF.

The chain carries TRBV7-2 and TRBJ1-1; no definite D call. Germline CDR1 SGHTA, CDR2 FQGNSA. The CDR3 is 11 amino acids. Trimming removed 1 base at V and 7 bases at J, with 4 bases between. CDR3 coding DNA: TGTGCCAGCAGCTTAGGCCATGAAGCTTTCTTT. This gives the protein CASSLGHEAFF.

In this sample, this clonotype turned up many times. The V call is TRBV5-1, the J call TRBJ1-2, with D unclear. The CDR3 runs 14 residues. V was clipped by 0 bases and J by 8 bases, with 14 bases between them. The germline gives CDR1 SGHRS, CDR2 YFSETQ. The CDR3 region has the DNA TGCGCCAGCAGCTTGGAAAGGGCGGTAATGGGCTACACCTTC. Residues: CASSLERAVMGYTF. Together with reference TRBV5-1 and TRBJ1-2, the CDR3 gives the full variable domain: KAGVTQTPRYLIKTRGQQVTLSCSPISGHRSVSWYQQTPGQGLQFLFEYFSETQRNKGNFPGRFSGRQFSNSRSEMNVSTLELGDSALYLCASSLERAVMGYTFGSGTRLTVV.